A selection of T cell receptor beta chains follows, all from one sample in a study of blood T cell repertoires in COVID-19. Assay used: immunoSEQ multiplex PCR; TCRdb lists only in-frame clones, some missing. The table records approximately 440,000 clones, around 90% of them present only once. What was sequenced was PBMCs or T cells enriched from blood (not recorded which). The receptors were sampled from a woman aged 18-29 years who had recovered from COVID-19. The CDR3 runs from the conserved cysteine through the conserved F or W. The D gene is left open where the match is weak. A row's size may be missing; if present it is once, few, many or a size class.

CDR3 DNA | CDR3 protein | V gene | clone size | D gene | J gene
TGCGCCAGCAGATTAGCTCCGGGATCTACCTTGAGCGAGCAGTACTTC | CASRLAPGSTLSEQYF | TRBV5-1 | NA | NA | TRBJ2-7
TGTGCCAGCAGCCGTGGGAGGGGAACGAACACTGAAGCTTTCTTT | CASSRGRGTNTEAFF | TRBV7-7 | once | NA | TRBJ1-1
TGCGCCAGCAGTGACCGGAACACTGAAGCTTTCTTT | CASSDRNTEAFF | TRBV10-1 | few | NA | TRBJ1-1
TGCGCCAGCAGCTTCGGGACAGGACCCTTGGGCAATCAGCCCCAGCATTTT | CASSFGTGPLGNQPQHF | TRBV5-1 | few | TRBD1 | TRBJ1-5
TGTGCCAGCAGCTTAGCAGCAATTAACTATGGCTACACCTTC | CASSLAAINYGYTF | TRBV7-2 | NA | NA | TRBJ1-2
TGCGCCAGCAGCTTGATCGCGACAGTAGGCACCGGGGAGCTGTTTTTT | CASSLIATVGTGELFF | TRBV5-1 | NA | NA | TRBJ2-2
TGTGCCAGCAGTGAATATCAGGGCGATAATTCACCCCTCCACTTT | CASSEYQGDNSPLHF | TRBV2 | NA | NA | TRBJ1-6
TGTGCCAGCAGCTTTGAGGGTTTGGGCAATCAGCCCCAGCATTTT | CASSFEGLGNQPQHF | TRBV7-9 | NA | NA | TRBJ1-5
TGCGCCAGCAGCTCTCTTGGGACAGGGTCTTACGAGCAGTACTTC | CASSSLGTGSYEQYF | TRBV5-1 | NA | TRBD1 | TRBJ2-7
TGCGCCAGCAGTGACCCAGGGTCCTATGGCTACACCTTC | CASSDPGSYGYTF | TRBV10-2 | NA | NA | TRBJ1-2
TGTGCCAGCAGCCGACAGGGGGGCGCGTCCCAGCATTTT | CASSRQGGASQHF | TRBV7-9 | NA | TRBD1 | TRBJ1-5
TGTGCCAGTAGTATGACAGGAACCTACGAGCAGTACTTC | CASSMTGTYEQYF | TRBV19 | NA | NA | TRBJ2-7
TGTGCCAGCAGTGCTATAGTAGAGAACTATGGCTACACCTTC | CASSAIVENYGYTF | TRBV11-2 | NA | NA | TRBJ1-2
TGTGCTAGTGGTTTGGCGAGGAACACTGAAGCTTTCTTT | CASGLARNTEAFF | TRBV12-5 | NA | NA | TRBJ1-1
TGCGCCAGCAGCACGGACTACCTGGGGTCTGGGGCCAACGTCCTGACTTTC | CASSTDYLGSGANVLTF | TRBV5-1 | once | NA | TRBJ2-6
TGTGCCAGCAGCCCTTCTGGGGGGGACACCGGGGAGCTGTTTTTT | CASSPSGGDTGELFF | TRBV5-6 | NA | TRBD2 | TRBJ2-2
TGTGCCAGCAGCGACGAACATGATGGGGCCCCTGAAGCTTTCTTT | CASSDEHDGAPEAFF | TRBV9 | few | NA | TRBJ1-1
TGCAGCGTTGTGAGGGAGACCCAGTACTTC | CSVVRETQYF | TRBV29-1 | NA | NA | TRBJ2-5
TGTGCCACCGGGGAGGGTAACTACAATGAGCAGTTCTTC | CATGEGNYNEQFF | TRBV15 | NA | TRBD2 | TRBJ2-1
TGCGCCAGCAGCTTTGGAGGGGGCGCCACTGAAGCTTTCTTT | CASSFGGGATEAFF | TRBV5-1 | NA | TRBD1 | TRBJ1-1
TGTGCCTGGAGTGGACCAGGGGGCCGGCCTTCTGTCGCTGAAGCTTTCTTT | CAWSGPGGRPSVAEAFF | TRBV30 | NA | TRBD1 | TRBJ1-1
TGTGCCAGCTCACCGACAGGGAGAAGTGACGAGCAGTACTTC | CASSPTGRSDEQYF | TRBV18 | NA | TRBD1 | TRBJ2-7
TGTGCCAGCAACCGGGACAGGCAGTACAATGAGCAGTTCTTC | CASNRDRQYNEQFF | TRBV4-2 | NA | TRBD1 | TRBJ2-1
TGTGCCAGTAGTGAAACCTCACACCCAGGCTACACCTTC | CASSETSHPGYTF | TRBV19 | NA | NA | TRBJ1-2
TGTGCCAGCTCACCAACAAGCGGAACTAATGAAAAACTGTTTTTT | CASSPTSGTNEKLFF | TRBV18 | NA | NA | TRBJ1-4
TGCGCCAGCAGCCAAGAAGGCGGGGGGGTAACCGGGGAGCTGTTTTTT | CASSQEGGGVTGELFF | TRBV4-1 | NA | TRBD2 | TRBJ2-2
TGTGCCATCAGTGAAACTGACGCGGACTACGAGCAGTACTTC | CAISETDADYEQYF | TRBV10-3 | NA | NA | TRBJ2-7
TGTGCCAGCAGCCCACCTACTAGCTCAGATACGCAGTATTTT | CASSPPTSSDTQYF | TRBV7-8 | NA | NA | TRBJ2-3
TGTGCCAGCAGTTACGGTGTACCAACTTTCGAGCAGTACTTC | CASSYGVPTFEQYF | TRBV6-5 | NA | NA | TRBJ2-7
TGCGCCAGCAGCTTGTTCGGGGGGCAGCCCCAGCATTTT | CASSLFGGQPQHF | TRBV5-1 | NA | NA | TRBJ1-5
TGTGCCTGGAGTCCCGGACAGTCCGGGAGGACTGAAGCTTTCTTT | CAWSPGQSGRTEAFF | TRBV30 | NA | NA | TRBJ1-1
TGTGCCTGGGCGCGCGGTGGGCCCCAGCATTTT | CAWARGGPQHF | TRBV30 | NA | NA | TRBJ1-5
TGCGCCAGCAGCTTGGCGGAGGGTTACAACGAGCAGTACTTC | CASSLAEGYNEQYF | TRBV5-1 | NA | NA | TRBJ2-7
TGTGCCAGCAACCCCGGGGGGTTGGCCTACAATGAGCAGTTCTTC | CASNPGGLAYNEQFF | TRBV2 | NA | TRBD2 | TRBJ2-1
TGCAGCGTTGAAGGGTGGTTTGGAGGGCCCACAGATACGCAGTATTTT | CSVEGWFGGPTDTQYF | TRBV29-1 | NA | NA | TRBJ2-3
TGTGCCAGCAGCCCAGGACTAGCGGGGGCGAAAACCGGGGAGCTGTTTTTT | CASSPGLAGAKTGELFF | TRBV3-1/TRBV3-2 | NA | TRBD2 | TRBJ2-2
TGTGCCAGCAGTAGGACAGGGTCCCTCAACGAGCAGTACTTC | CASSRTGSLNEQYF | TRBV27 | NA | TRBD1 | TRBJ2-7
TGTGCCAGTAGTATAGGACCGACAGGGGAGAGCAATCAGCCCCAGCATTTT | CASSIGPTGESNQPQHF | TRBV19 | NA | TRBD1 | TRBJ1-5
TGTGCCTGGAGTGGCGCCCCAGATACGCAGTATTTT | CAWSGAPDTQYF | TRBV30 | NA | NA | TRBJ2-3
TGCAGCGTTGACAGCGCGGGCACAGATACGCAGTATTTT | CSVDSAGTDTQYF | TRBV29-1 | NA | NA | TRBJ2-3